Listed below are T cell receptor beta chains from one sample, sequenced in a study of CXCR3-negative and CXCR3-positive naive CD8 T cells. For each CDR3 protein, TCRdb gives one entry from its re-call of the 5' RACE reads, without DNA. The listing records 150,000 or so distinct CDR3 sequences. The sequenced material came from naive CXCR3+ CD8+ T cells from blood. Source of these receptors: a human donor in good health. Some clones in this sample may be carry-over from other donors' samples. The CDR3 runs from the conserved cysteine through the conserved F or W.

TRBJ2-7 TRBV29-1 CSVEGLSEQYF
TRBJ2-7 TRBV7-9 CASSGGQGIYEQYF
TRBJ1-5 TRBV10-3 CAISESTGQGYSNQPQHF
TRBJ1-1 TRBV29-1 CSAGGQGAEAFF
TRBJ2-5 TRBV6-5 CASRAGLYETQYF
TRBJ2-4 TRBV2 CASTGQTKNIQYF
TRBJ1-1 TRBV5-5 CASIYYGTGAKTEAFF
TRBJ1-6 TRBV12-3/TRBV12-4 CASSLGGSSYNSPLHF
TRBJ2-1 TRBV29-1 CSVQGLAEGNEQFF
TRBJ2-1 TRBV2 CATHGQGANEQFF
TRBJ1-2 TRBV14 CASSQAGAWGYTF
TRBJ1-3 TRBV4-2 CASSPGVLLSGNTIYF
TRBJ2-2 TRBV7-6 CASSYSPDGTGELFF
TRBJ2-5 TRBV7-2 CASSLISGGAGETQYF
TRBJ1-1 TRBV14 CASSPFQGENTEAFF
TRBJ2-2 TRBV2 CASIRDSNTGELFF
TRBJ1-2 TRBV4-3 CASSQDQGVDGYTF
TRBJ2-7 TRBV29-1 CSVELGVRGGTYEQYF
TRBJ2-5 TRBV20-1 CSARPWDEETQYF
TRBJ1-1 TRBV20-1 CSAPPGTEITEAFF
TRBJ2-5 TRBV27 CASSLLGLQETQYF
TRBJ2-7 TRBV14 CASSPGQTTYEEQYF